The clone carrying this TCR beta chain has ten or more counts. The target antigen is unknown. The read ends 3 residues before the CDR3 terminus; that terminus is restored from the germline J gene. Sequencing was performed with immunoSEQ multiplex PCR; in TCRdb, only in-frame clones are kept and a portion is missing. The record shows some 34,000 clones for this sample, with no singletons present. V trimming: 6 bases; J trimming: 4 bases; junction bases outside the gene matches: 10. This CDR3 has 16 residues. Germline CDR1 reads SNHLY; CDR2 reads FYNNEI. The data were obtained in a study of T cell clonality in common variable immunodeficiency. Study-wide points: Compared with controls, CVID subjects had fewer shared TCRbeta clones. Common variable immunodeficiency TCR beta sequences reportedly had fewer deletions and N-nucleotide insertions.

The sample comprised peripheral blood mononuclear cells. This chain uses TRBV2 with TRBJ2-1, with 9 bases fitting TRBD2. The source of this sequence is a human donor with common variable immunodeficiency. The DNA read from the CDR3 is TGTGCCAGCAGAGAGGGTCTAGCGGGGTCTTACAATGAG. This encodes CASREGLAGSYNE. The complete CDR3 reads CASREGLAGSYNEQFF. The full variable domain, rest sourced from reference TRBV2 and TRBJ2-1, is EPEVTQTPSHQVTQMGQEVILRCVPISNHLYFYWYRQILGQKVEFLVSFYNNEISEKSEIFDDQFSVERPDGSNFTLKIRSTKLEDSAMYFCASREGLAGSYNEQFFGPGTRLTVL.